The present TCR beta chain was sequenced within a study of T cell changes during pregnancy in multiple sclerosis. Trimming took 8 bases from V and 4 from J, leaving 12 bases between them. This CDR3 is built from 13 residues. The germline gives CDR1 SNHLY, CDR2 FYNNEI. Data came from immunoSEQ multiplex PCR; TCRdb stores just in-frame clones and leaves some out. This repertoire shows under 90,000 clones, approximately 95% found once; its top ten account for about 1%. The chain links TRBV2 to TRBJ2-1; tentatively, D is TRBD2 (5 bases). The sequencing here drew on peripheral blood, taken in the second trimester of pregnancy. This TCR came from a female donor in good health, enrolled as a control in a pregnancy study. The CDR3 loop reads CASGGYGYNEQFF. The DNA for the CDR3 is TGTGCCAGCGGCGGGTATGGTTACAATGAGCAGTTCTTC.